A single sample gave rise to the 4 T cell receptor beta chains below, sequenced in a study of blood T cell repertoires in COVID-19. Assay: immunoSEQ multiplex PCR; the TCRdb copy retains only in-frame clones and omits some. There are 300,000 to 350,000 clones in the sample; approximately 90% occur only once, and roughly 7% lies in the top ten. Sequenced sample: peripheral blood. These receptor sequences come from a young woman with COVID-19, enrolled during active disease.

The chain employs TRBV11-2 and TRBJ1-3, with D uncertain. Trimming removed 8 bases at V and 1 base at J, with 12 bases between. CDR1 and CDR2 (germline): SGHAT, FQNNGV. The CDR3 is 14 residues long. For the CDR3, the DNA is TGTGCCAGCCTCCTACCCGATTCTGGAAACACCATATATTTT. This sequence encodes CASLLPDSGNTIYF.

The chain carries TRBV6-5 and TRBJ2-1; 9 nucleotides match TRBD2. The V segment lost 1 base and the J segment 7 bases; nucleotides outside the gene matches: 8. The CDR3 runs 16 residues. Germline assignment: CDR1 MNHEY and CDR2 SVGAGI. Written as DNA, the CDR3 is TGTGCCAGCAGTTACTTCATAGCGGGAGCGGGGAATGAGCAGTTCTTC. It specifies CASSYFIAGAGNEQFF.

The J gene is TRBJ2-3, the V gene TRBV12-5; 8 positions match TRBD1. This CDR3 comprises 15 residues. V trimming: 1 base; J trimming: 4 bases; junction bases outside the gene matches: 4. CDR1 LGHNT and CDR2 FRNRAP come from the germline V gene. The DNA for the CDR3 is TGTGCTAGTGGTTTGGGGCAGGGGGCATCAGATACGCAGTATTTT. This gives the protein CASGLGQGASDTQYF.

The table lists this clone with a few counts. The chain links TRBV5-1 to TRBJ2-1, with D uncertain. Looked up from germline, CDR1 is SGHRS and CDR2 is YFSETQ. Trimming shortened V by 0 bases and J by 9 bases, and 10 bases separated the two germline ends. This CDR3 contains 13 residues. CDR3 loop: CASSLDRIREQFF. The CDR3 DNA reads as TGCGCCAGCAGCTTGGATAGAATACGTGAGCAGTTCTTC.